This T cell receptor (beta chain) was recorded in a study of neurological immune-mediated disorders. Study conclusions and caveats: Across subjects, no CDR3 amino acid sequence appeared in expanded clones of more than one subject, a finding that suggested private repertoires in all groups. In HTLV-1-associated myelopathy, TCR clonal expansion was greatest, whereas multiple sclerosis had the least, falling below healthy controls.

5'RACE employing 10-nucleotide random UMIs yielded the cDNA. TCRdb reprocessed the 5' RACE reads with MiXCR, giving one entry per CDR3 protein. The sample records approximately 15,000 distinct CDR3 sequences, around 14% being singletons. This clonotype was found many times. Antigen unknown. Germline CDR1 is MNHNY and CDR2 is SVGAGI (reference sequence). The ends lost 0 bases at V and 2 bases at J; junction bases unmatched: 2. The CDR3 is 18 amino acids. The sorted libraries drew on approximately 1 million T cells that were CD4+ or CD8+. The chain is built from TRBV6-6 and TRBJ2-3, with 16 bases lining up with TRBD2. The receptor's source is a female donor with HTLV-1-associated myelopathy (HAM/TSP). Sequenced input: CD8+ T cells from blood. Written as DNA, the CDR3 is TGTGCCAGCAGTTACTCGGGACTAGCGGGGGGGTTCACAGATACGCAGTATTTT. It translates to CASSYSGLAGGFTDTQYF.